The T cell receptor beta chain described here comes from a study of cytomegalovirus exposure and HLA in healthy donors. On this clone: Its target is unknown.

Study-wide points: Testing in vitro showed three CMV-associated chains specific for CMV antigens.

With V trimmed by 9 bases and J by 0 bases, 5 bases remained unmatched. CDR1 and CDR2 (germline): KGHSH, LQKENI. The CDR3 length is 15 residues. Vbeta (60) and Jbeta (13) primers were used in the PCR. Original processing notes: Roughly 11 million shared chains were among the roughly 80 million unique TCR beta chains that a later analysis counted. Sequencing used immunoSEQ multiplex PCR; TCRdb keeps in-frame clones, though not all of them. V and J calls and clone size come straight from that table; D and trimming were deduced from the DNA. The sample holds about 130,000 clones, around three quarters seen once.

This clonotype was sampled from a man between 25 and 39 years old in good health and CMV-seropositive. The source material was PBMCs. The V call is TRBV18, the J call TRBJ2-6; 7 bases are shared with TRBD2. The CDR3 here is CASGRARSGANVLTF. As DNA, the CDR3 is TGTGCCAGTGGGAGGGCCCGCTCTGGGGCCAACGTCCTGACTTTC.